This entry features one T cell receptor (beta chain) sequence. Its target is not known. This entry comes from a study of T cell responses to AZD1222 COVID-19 vaccine. The CDR3 is 16 amino acids. V was pared by 2 bases and J by 5 bases, with 7 bases of the junction left unmatched. Per germline, CDR1 SQVTM and CDR2 ANQGSEA. General study points: Distributed over spike, vaccine-associated CD4 TCRs predominated at 160-218 and 743-854. Only after the peak T cell response were repertoires sampled.

Sequenced by immunoSEQ multiplex PCR; TCRdb stores in-frame clones only, minus some. Of roughly 150,000 clones in the sample, 90% were seen once. The starting material was peripheral blood, obtained 28 days after the second AZD1222 dose. This chain joins TRBV29-1 and TRBJ2-2; 11 positions agree with TRBD2. This TCR derives from an adult who received the AZD1222 COVID-19 vaccine. CDR3 loop: CSVELAGGPGTGELFF. CDR3 sequence (DNA): TGCAGCGTTGAATTAGCGGGAGGGCCTGGGACCGGGGAGCTGTTTTTT.